These T cell receptor beta chains were read from a single sample in a study of blood T cell repertoires in COVID-19. Here immunoSEQ multiplex PCR was the method, and the copy in TCRdb shows in-frame clones only, minus some. The sample comprises some 240,000 clones, 82% of which are singletons, and about an eighth rests with the top ten. Specimen: peripheral blood. Receptors were obtained from a woman aged 55-69 years with active or convalescent COVID-19. The CDR3 runs from the conserved cysteine through the conserved F or W.

TRBV5-1	TRBJ2-7	CASSWDSSYEQYF
TRBV7-2	TRBJ1-2	CASSSDRGYGYTF
TRBV23-1	TRBJ1-4	CASSPYRGIWEKLFF
TRBV30	TRBJ1-5	CAWSTRDQPQHF
TRBV6-1	TRBJ2-5	CASSDPYTKETQYF
TRBV13	TRBJ2-7	CASSLGRSGEQYF
TRBV19	TRBJ2-1	CASNTRTVQGEQFF
TRBV4-2	TRBJ1-3	CASSLPGGSGNTIYF
TRBV7-9	TRBJ2-7	CASSLVYEQYF
TRBV18	TRBJ2-6	CASSPGQARSGANVLTF
TRBV30	TRBJ2-2	CAWRWGGSNTGELFF
TRBV19	TRBJ1-5	CASSIEWRGGQPQHF
TRBV5-1	TRBJ1-1	CASVGQVGTEAFF
TRBV19	TRBJ2-4	CASHPQTSGVQYF
TRBV18	TRBJ1-2	CASSADRDYGYTF
TRBV6-5	TRBJ1-6	CASSYSNTGFNSPLHF
TRBV2	TRBJ2-1	CASSQDYNEQFF
TRBV3-1/TRBV3-2	TRBJ1-5	CASSPQDREGQPQHF
TRBV10-2	TRBJ2-7	CASSSGAEQYF
TRBV18	TRBJ2-7	CASSRQGSNEQYF
TRBV18	TRBJ2-4	CASSRTGVMAKNIQYF
TRBV6-6	TRBJ1-2	CASSYPPASGYTF
TRBV6-1	TRBJ2-1	CASSGGTASSYNEQFF